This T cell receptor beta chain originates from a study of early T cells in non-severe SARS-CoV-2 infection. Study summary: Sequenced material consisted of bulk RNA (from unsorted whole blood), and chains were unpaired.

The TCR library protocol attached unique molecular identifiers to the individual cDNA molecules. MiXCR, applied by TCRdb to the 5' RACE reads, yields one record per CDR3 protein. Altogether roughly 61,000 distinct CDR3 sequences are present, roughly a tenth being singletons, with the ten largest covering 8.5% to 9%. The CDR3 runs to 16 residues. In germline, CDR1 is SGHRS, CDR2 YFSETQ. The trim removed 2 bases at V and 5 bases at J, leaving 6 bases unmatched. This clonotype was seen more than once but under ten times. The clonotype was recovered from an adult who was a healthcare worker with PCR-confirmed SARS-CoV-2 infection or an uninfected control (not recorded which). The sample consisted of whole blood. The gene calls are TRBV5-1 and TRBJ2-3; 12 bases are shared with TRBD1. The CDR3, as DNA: TGCGCCAGCAGCTTTGGGGACAGGGGGCGCGGAGATACGCAGTATTTT. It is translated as CASSFGDRGRGDTQYF. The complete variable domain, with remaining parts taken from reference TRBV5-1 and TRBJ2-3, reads KAGVTQTPRYLIKTRGQQVTLSCSPISGHRSVSWYQQTPGQGLQFLFEYFSETQRNKGNFPGRFSGRQFSNSRSEMNVSTLELGDSALYLCASSFGDRGRGDTQYFGPGTRLTVL.